These T cell receptor beta chains were read from a single sample in a study of blood T cell repertoires in COVID-19. Some clones are missing from TCRdb's copy, which holds only in-frame ones; the method was immunoSEQ multiplex PCR. The sample holds more than 100,000 clones; roughly 84% are singletons and the top ten take more than 10%. Source material: peripheral blood. Every receptor here comes from a human donor in a cohort sampled during active COVID-19. The CDR3 runs from the conserved cysteine through the conserved F or W. Each record gives: clone size, D gene, V gene, J gene, CDR3 protein, CDR3 DNA. A D gene is named only where the DNA matches it firmly. Size tells how often a clone was seen (once, few, many) or the class of an expanded clone, and some rows leave it out.

abundance: -; d_gene: -; v_gene: TRBV27; j_gene: TRBJ2-7; CDR3aa: CASSREGYEQYF; CDR3nt: TGTGCCAGCAGTCGTGAGGGCTACGAGCAGTACTTC
abundance: few; d_gene: -; v_gene: TRBV11-3; j_gene: TRBJ2-2; CDR3aa: CASSLLQSTNTGELFF; CDR3nt: TGTGCCAGCAGCTTGCTACAGAGTACGAACACCGGGGAGCTGTTTTTT
abundance: -; d_gene: -; v_gene: TRBV7-9; j_gene: TRBJ1-2; CDR3aa: CASSLVQGNYGYTF; CDR3nt: TGTGCCAGCAGCTTGGTACAGGGAAACTATGGCTACACCTTC
abundance: once; d_gene: -; v_gene: TRBV5-1; j_gene: TRBJ1-4; CDR3aa: CASSGGQTTNEKLFF; CDR3nt: TGCGCCAGCAGCGGAGGACAGACAACTAATGAAAAACTGTTTTTT
abundance: -; d_gene: -; v_gene: TRBV11-3; j_gene: TRBJ1-1; CDR3aa: CASSLYGRGSHTEAFF; CDR3nt: TGTGCCAGCAGCTTATATGGCCGGGGTTCGCACACTGAAGCTTTCTTT
abundance: -; d_gene: -; v_gene: TRBV7-9; j_gene: TRBJ2-1; CDR3aa: CASSPRTVNEQFF; CDR3nt: TGTGCCAGCAGCCCAAGGACAGTCAATGAGCAGTTCTTC
abundance: -; d_gene: -; v_gene: TRBV18; j_gene: TRBJ2-3; CDR3aa: CASSPMGHTDTQYF; CDR3nt: TGTGCCAGCTCACCAATGGGACATACAGATACGCAGTATTTT
abundance: -; d_gene: TRBD1; v_gene: TRBV4-1; j_gene: TRBJ1-1; CDR3aa: CASSPQQGIVGEAFF; CDR3nt: TGCGCCAGCAGCCCTCAACAGGGGATTGTTGGTGAAGCTTTCTTT
abundance: -; d_gene: -; v_gene: TRBV28; j_gene: TRBJ2-7; CDR3aa: CASSFQGPYEQYF; CDR3nt: TGTGCCAGCAGTTTCCAGGGGCCCTACGAGCAGTACTTC
abundance: -; d_gene: TRBD1; v_gene: TRBV20-1; j_gene: TRBJ2-7; CDR3aa: CSASLVRTGYWYEQYF; CDR3nt: TGCAGTGCTAGTTTGGTCCGGACAGGGTACTGGTACGAGCAGTACTTC
abundance: -; d_gene: -; v_gene: TRBV5-4; j_gene: TRBJ1-1; CDR3aa: CASSTPRQENTEAFF; CDR3nt: TGTGCCAGCAGCACCCCCCGACAGGAAAACACTGAAGCTTTCTTT
abundance: -; d_gene: TRBD1; v_gene: TRBV12-3/TRBV12-4; j_gene: TRBJ2-5; CDR3aa: CASSRGQQETQYF; CDR3nt: TGTGCCAGCAGTAGGGGACAGCAAGAGACCCAGTACTTC
abundance: -; d_gene: TRBD1; v_gene: TRBV9; j_gene: TRBJ2-7; CDR3aa: CASSVGPTGGSYEQYF; CDR3nt: TGTGCCAGCAGCGTAGGCCCTACAGGGGGAAGCTACGAGCAGTACTTC
abundance: few; d_gene: -; v_gene: TRBV7-9; j_gene: TRBJ2-2; CDR3aa: CASSLGQNTGELFF; CDR3nt: TGTGCCAGCAGCTTGGGACAGAACACCGGGGAGCTGTTTTTT
abundance: -; d_gene: TRBD1; v_gene: TRBV6-5; j_gene: TRBJ1-5; CDR3aa: CASSAPGGQPQHF; CDR3nt: TGTGCCAGCAGCGCACCAGGGGGTCAGCCCCAGCATTTT
abundance: -; d_gene: TRBD2; v_gene: TRBV5-6; j_gene: TRBJ2-3; CDR3aa: CASSLREGQGTQYF; CDR3nt: TGTGCCAGCAGCTTGAGGGAGGGTCAGGGTACGCAGTATTTT
abundance: -; d_gene: TRBD2; v_gene: TRBV2; j_gene: TRBJ2-2; CDR3aa: CASGGEHTGELFF; CDR3nt: TGTGCCAGCGGGGGGGAGCACACCGGGGAGCTGTTTTTT
abundance: -; d_gene: TRBD1; v_gene: TRBV19; j_gene: TRBJ1-3; CDR3aa: CASRRQGSGNTIYF; CDR3nt: TGTGCCAGTAGACGACAGGGCTCTGGAAACACCATATATTTT
abundance: -; d_gene: TRBD1; v_gene: TRBV19; j_gene: TRBJ1-1; CDR3aa: CASSTQGQTEAFF; CDR3nt: TGTGCCAGTAGTACTCAGGGACAGACTGAAGCTTTCTTT
abundance: -; d_gene: -; v_gene: TRBV5-1; j_gene: TRBJ1-2; CDR3aa: CASSLEGLTGYTF; CDR3nt: TGCGCCAGCAGCTTGGAGGGGCTTACTGGCTACACCTTC
abundance: -; d_gene: -; v_gene: TRBV7-9; j_gene: TRBJ2-5; CDR3aa: CASSLAQQETQYF; CDR3nt: TGTGCCAGCAGCTTAGCACAGCAAGAGACCCAGTACTTC
abundance: -; d_gene: TRBD1; v_gene: TRBV7-3; j_gene: TRBJ1-1; CDR3aa: CASSPGQVGLAAEAFF; CDR3nt: TGTGCCAGCAGCCCCGGACAGGTTGGTTTGGCCGCTGAAGCTTTCTTT
abundance: -; d_gene: TRBD1; v_gene: TRBV4-2; j_gene: TRBJ1-3; CDR3aa: CASSQERTGVPSGNTIYF; CDR3nt: TGTGCCAGCAGCCAAGAGAGGACAGGGGTACCCTCTGGAAACACCATATATTTT
abundance: -; d_gene: TRBD1; v_gene: TRBV10-3; j_gene: TRBJ1-2; CDR3aa: CAISESGRQGYTGYTF; CDR3nt: TGTGCCATCAGTGAGTCGGGACGACAGGGTTATACCGGCTACACCTTC
abundance: -; d_gene: -; v_gene: TRBV5-4; j_gene: TRBJ1-2; CDR3aa: CASSADPTGGYTF; CDR3nt: TGTGCCAGCAGCGCGGACCCTACGGGGGGCTACACCTTC
abundance: few; d_gene: TRBD1; v_gene: TRBV2; j_gene: TRBJ1-5; CDR3aa: CASSERDRGIYSNQPQHF; CDR3nt: TGTGCCAGCAGTGAAAGGGACAGGGGGATTTATAGCAATCAGCCCCAGCATTTT
abundance: few; d_gene: -; v_gene: TRBV27; j_gene: TRBJ2-3; CDR3aa: CASRLAGTASTDTQYF; CDR3nt: TGTGCCAGCAGACTGGCCGGCACAGCTAGCACAGATACGCAGTATTTT
abundance: -; d_gene: -; v_gene: TRBV6-5; j_gene: TRBJ1-2; CDR3aa: CASTTGRPRNYGYTF; CDR3nt: TGTGCCAGCACCACAGGGCGGCCCCGCAACTATGGCTACACCTTC
abundance: few; d_gene: TRBD2; v_gene: TRBV5-1; j_gene: TRBJ2-5; CDR3aa: CASSPRALAAQETQYF; CDR3nt: TGCGCCAGCAGCCCACGCGCTCTAGCGGCCCAAGAGACCCAGTACTTC
abundance: -; d_gene: TRBD1; v_gene: TRBV7-2; j_gene: TRBJ2-1; CDR3aa: CASSFGTDLSGQFF; CDR3nt: TGTGCCAGCAGCTTTGGGACAGACCTAAGTGGGCAGTTCTTC
abundance: -; d_gene: -; v_gene: TRBV7-2; j_gene: TRBJ2-6; CDR3aa: CASSLFGTSGANVLTF; CDR3nt: TGTGCCAGCAGCTTATTTGGGACTTCCGGGGCCAACGTCCTGACTTTC
abundance: -; d_gene: -; v_gene: TRBV5-6; j_gene: TRBJ2-7; CDR3aa: CASSPSGDEQYF; CDR3nt: TGTGCCAGCAGCCCATCCGGGGACGAGCAGTACTTC
abundance: -; d_gene: TRBD1; v_gene: TRBV11-3; j_gene: TRBJ2-5; CDR3aa: CASSLDSRRHRGPETQYF; CDR3nt: TGTGCCAGCAGCTTAGATTCGCGCCGCCACAGGGGGCCAGAGACCCAGTACTTC
abundance: -; d_gene: TRBD2; v_gene: TRBV19; j_gene: TRBJ2-2; CDR3aa: CASGGRGGFTGELFF; CDR3nt: TGTGCCAGTGGGGGCCGGGGGGGTTTCACCGGGGAGCTGTTTTTT
abundance: once; d_gene: TRBD2; v_gene: TRBV7-7; j_gene: TRBJ2-5; CDR3aa: CASSANGLAGQETQYF; CDR3nt: TGTGCTAGCAGCGCCAATGGACTAGCGGGGCAAGAGACCCAGTACTTC
abundance: -; d_gene: TRBD1; v_gene: TRBV5-4; j_gene: TRBJ2-2; CDR3aa: CASSPGTGSTGELFF; CDR3nt: TGTGCCAGCAGTCCCGGGACAGGGAGCACCGGGGAGCTGTTTTTT